The T cell receptor (beta chain) described here comes from a study of response to subunit inactivated influenza vaccine. With 3 bases removed from V and 1 base from J, the gap between germline ends came to 3 bases. Germline-derived CDR1 and CDR2 are MDHEN and SYDVKM. The CDR3 is 12 amino acids. This clonotype was counted at least ten times. TCRdb independently ran MiXCR on the RT-PCR reads; one entry per CDR3 protein. Among a few hundred thousand distinct CDR3 sequences listed, 21% were seen once. The sequencing used PBMCs from blood, collected around 22 months after vaccination. The TCR comes from a man aged 50-75 years who received an inactivated influenza vaccine. V is TRBV28 and J is TRBJ1-1, with D unresolved. CDR3 in amino acids: CASSFWNTEAFF. The CDR3 DNA follows: TGTGCCAGCAGTTTCTGGAACACTGAAGCTTTCTTT.